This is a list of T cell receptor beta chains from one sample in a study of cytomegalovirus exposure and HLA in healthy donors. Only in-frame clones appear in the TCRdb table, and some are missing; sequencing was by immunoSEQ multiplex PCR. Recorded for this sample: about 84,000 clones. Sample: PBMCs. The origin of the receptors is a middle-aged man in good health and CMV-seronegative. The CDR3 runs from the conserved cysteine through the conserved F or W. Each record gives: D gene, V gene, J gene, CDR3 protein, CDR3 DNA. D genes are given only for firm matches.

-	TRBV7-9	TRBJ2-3	CASSLVGRAQYF	TGTGCCAGCAGCTTAGTGGGCAGGGCGCAGTATTTT
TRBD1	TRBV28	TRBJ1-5	CASSSGQGNQPQHF	TGTGCCAGCAGTTCAGGACAGGGTAATCAGCCCCAGCATTTT
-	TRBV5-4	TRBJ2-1	CASSLWSSAEQFF	TGTGCCAGCAGCTTGTGGTCTAGCGCTGAGCAGTTCTTC
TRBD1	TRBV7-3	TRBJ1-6	CASSLRGTDKSPLHF	TGTGCCAGCAGCTTAAGAGGGACAGATAAGTCACCCCTCCACTTT
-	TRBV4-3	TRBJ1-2	CASRPTGLANYGYTF	TGCGCCAGCAGACCCACGGGGTTAGCTAACTATGGCTACACCTTC
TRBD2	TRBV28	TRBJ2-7	CATHSGGATYEQYF	TGTGCCACCCATAGCGGGGGGGCGACCTACGAGCAGTACTTC
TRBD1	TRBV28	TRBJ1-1	CASSLQGATEAFF	TGTGCCAGCAGCCTCCAGGGGGCCACTGAAGCTTTCTTT
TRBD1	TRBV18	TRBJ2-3	CASSPRQGGTDTQYF	TGTGCCAGCTCACCACGACAGGGTGGCACAGATACGCAGTATTTT
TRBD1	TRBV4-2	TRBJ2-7	CASSPRTGGGYEQYF	TGTGCCAGCAGCCCACGGACAGGGGGCGGGTACGAGCAGTACTTC
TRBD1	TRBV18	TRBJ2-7	CASSPPGQGGSYEQYF	TGTGCCAGCTCACCACCGGGACAGGGGGGCTCCTACGAGCAGTACTTC
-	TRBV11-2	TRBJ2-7	CASSLAGGGFHSYEQYF	TGTGCCAGCAGCTTAGCGGGGGGCGGGTTCCACTCCTACGAGCAGTACTTC
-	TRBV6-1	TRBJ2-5	CASSEFFAGQETQYF	TGTGCCAGCAGTGAATTTTTTGCAGGGCAAGAGACCCAGTACTTC
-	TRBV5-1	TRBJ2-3	CASSLNRVTDTQYF	TGCGCCAGCAGCTTAAACAGGGTAACAGATACGCAGTATTTT
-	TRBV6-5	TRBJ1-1	CASSYSGLHTEAFF	TGTGCCAGCAGTTACTCGGGCCTGCACACTGAAGCTTTCTTT
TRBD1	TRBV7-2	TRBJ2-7	CASSLTTGGAFYEQYF	TGTGCCAGCAGCTTAACGACAGGGGGCGCCTTCTACGAGCAGTACTTC
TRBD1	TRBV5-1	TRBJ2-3	CASSIWDRSTDTQYF	TGCGCCAGCAGTATATGGGACAGGTCCACAGATACGCAGTATTTT
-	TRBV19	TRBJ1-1	CASRATMNTEAFF	TGTGCCAGTAGGGCAACTATGAACACTGAAGCTTTCTTT
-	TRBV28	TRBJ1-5	CATFRRGTMMENDEPQHF	TGTGCCACCTTCAGAAGGGGAACTATGATGGAAAATGATGAGCCCCAGCATTTT
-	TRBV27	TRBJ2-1	CASRVARISEQFF	TGTGCCAGCAGGGTGGCTAGAATCAGTGAGCAGTTCTTC
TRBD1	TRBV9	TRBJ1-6	CASSVAGQVDSPLHF	TGTGCCAGCAGCGTAGCCGGACAGGTCGATTCACCCCTCCACTTT
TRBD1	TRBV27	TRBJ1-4	CASSFTGGFEKLFF	TGTGCCAGCAGTTTCACAGGGGGTTTTGAAAAACTGTTTTTT
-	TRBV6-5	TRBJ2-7	CASSYSRGGDEQYF	TGTGCCAGCAGTTACTCTAGGGGGGGCGACGAGCAGTACTTC
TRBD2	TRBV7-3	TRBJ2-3	CASSLSSGRRTDTQYF	TGTGCCAGCAGCTTATCGAGCGGGAGACGCACAGATACGCAGTATTTT
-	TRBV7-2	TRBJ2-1	CASSLEGLAGDEQFF	TGTGCCAGCAGCTTAGAAGGTCTAGCAGGCGATGAGCAGTTCTTC
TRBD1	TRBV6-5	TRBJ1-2	CASRKQGRDYGYTF	TGTGCCAGCAGGAAACAGGGGCGAGACTATGGCTACACCTTC
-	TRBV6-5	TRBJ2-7	CASSSDPRGSKQYF	TGTGCCAGCAGTTCCGACCCCAGGGGTAGCAAGCAGTACTTC
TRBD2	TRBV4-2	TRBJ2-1	CASSQRTSGGGSEQFF	TGTGCCAGCAGCCAAAGGACTAGCGGGGGAGGCAGTGAGCAGTTCTTC
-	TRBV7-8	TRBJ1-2	CASSARDNSYGYTF	TGTGCCAGCAGCGCACGGGACAATTCCTATGGCTACACCTTC
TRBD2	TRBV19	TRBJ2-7	CASSRLGTNSYEQYF	TGTGCCAGTAGTCGCCTAGGGACTAACTCCTACGAGCAGTACTTC
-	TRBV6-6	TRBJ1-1	CASTRPANTEAFF	TGTGCCAGCACGAGGCCTGCGAACACTGAAGCTTTCTTT
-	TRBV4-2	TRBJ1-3	CASSQGEGGSGNTIYF	TGTGCCAGCAGCCAAGGCGAAGGGGGCTCTGGAAACACCATATATTTT
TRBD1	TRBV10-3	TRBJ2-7	CAIRTGVEQYF	TGTGCCATCAGGACAGGGGTCGAGCAGTACTTC
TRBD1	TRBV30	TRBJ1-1	CAWSVQGGSEAFF	TGTGCCTGGAGTGTACAGGGGGGTTCTGAAGCTTTCTTT
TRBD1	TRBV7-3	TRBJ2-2	CASSSRQGSGELFF	TGTGCCAGCAGCTCCAGACAGGGGAGCGGGGAGCTGTTTTTT
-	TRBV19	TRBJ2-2	CASSIGTVGELFF	TGTGCCAGTAGTATCGGGACTGTCGGGGAGCTGTTTTTT
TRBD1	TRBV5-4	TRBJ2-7	CASSLDQGQGYEQYF	TGTGCCAGCAGCTTGGATCAAGGACAGGGGTACGAGCAGTACTTC
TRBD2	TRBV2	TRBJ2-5	CASSEERGAWETQYF	TGTGCCAGCAGTGAGGAGCGGGGGGCCTGGGAGACCCAGTACTTC
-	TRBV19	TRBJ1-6	CASTISGSPLHF	TGTGCCAGTACCATATCAGGGTCACCCCTCCACTTT
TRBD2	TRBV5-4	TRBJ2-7	CASSPSRGVLYEQYF	TGTGCCAGCAGCCCTTCTCGGGGGGTCCTCTACGAGCAGTACTTC
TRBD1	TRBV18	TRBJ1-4	CASSPSGTENEKLFF	TGTGCCAGCTCCCCATCCGGGACAGAAAATGAAAAACTGTTTTTT
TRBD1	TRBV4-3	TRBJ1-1	CASSQHGQGTGTEAFF	TGCGCCAGCAGCCAACATGGACAGGGGACAGGCACTGAAGCTTTCTTT
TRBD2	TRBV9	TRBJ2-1	CASSARSGGAYNEQFF	TGTGCCAGCAGCGCCAGGAGCGGGGGGGCCTACAATGAGCAGTTCTTC
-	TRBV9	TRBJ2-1	CASGRSGSYNEQFF	TGTGCCAGTGGGAGGAGCGGCTCCTACAATGAGCAGTTCTTC
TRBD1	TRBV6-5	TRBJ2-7	CASSHRDRSDYEQYF	TGTGCCAGCAGTCACCGGGACAGAAGCGACTACGAGCAGTACTTC
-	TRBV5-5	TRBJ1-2	CASSWGGRSHTYGYTF	TGTGCCAGCAGCTGGGGGGGCAGGTCGCACACCTATGGCTACACCTTC
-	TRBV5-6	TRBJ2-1	CASSLAVYNEQFF	TGTGCCAGCAGCTTGGCAGTCTACAATGAGCAGTTCTTC
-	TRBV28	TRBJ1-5	CASRGGGGGSQPQHF	TGTGCCAGCAGGGGAGGTGGGGGGGGAAGTCAGCCCCAGCATTTT
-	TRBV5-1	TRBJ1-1	CASSGSVNTEAFF	TGCGCCAGCAGCGGAAGCGTGAACACTGAAGCTTTCTTT
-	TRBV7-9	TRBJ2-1	CASSLVSSNEQFF	TGTGCCAGCAGCTTAGTGTCCAGCAATGAGCAGTTCTTC
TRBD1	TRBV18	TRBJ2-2	CASSLLPGQGTGELFF	TGTGCCAGCTCACTATTACCGGGACAGGGCACCGGGGAGCTGTTTTTT
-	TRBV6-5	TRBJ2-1	CASSYEGEQFF	TGTGCCAGCAGTTACGAGGGTGAGCAGTTCTTC
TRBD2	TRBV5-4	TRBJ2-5	CASSLGLAGVQETQYF	TGTGCCAGCAGCTTGGGACTAGCGGGGGTCCAAGAGACCCAGTACTTC
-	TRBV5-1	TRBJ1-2	CASSLEHIYGYTF	TGCGCCAGCAGCTTGGAACACATCTATGGCTACACCTTC
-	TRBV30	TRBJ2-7	CAWSSGYEQYF	TGTGCCTGGAGTAGCGGTTACGAGCAGTACTTC
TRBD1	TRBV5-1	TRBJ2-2	CASSMGQGFTGELFF	TGCGCCAGCAGCATGGGACAGGGTTTCACCGGGGAGCTGTTTTTT
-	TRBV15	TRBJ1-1	CATSKRNPGKTEAFF	TGTGCCACCAGCAAAAGAAACCCAGGGAAAACTGAAGCTTTCTTT
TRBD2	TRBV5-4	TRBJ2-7	CASSLQRGGYEQYF	TGTGCCAGCAGCTTGCAGCGGGGGGGCTACGAGCAGTACTTC
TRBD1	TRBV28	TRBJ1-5	CASSYGTGGNQPQHF	TGTGCCAGCAGTTACGGGACAGGAGGTAATCAGCCCCAGCATTTT
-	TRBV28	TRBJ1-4	CASSVPTGSTNEKLFF	TGTGCCAGCAGTGTACCTACAGGGTCAACTAATGAAAAACTGTTTTTT
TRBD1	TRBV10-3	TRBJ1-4	CAISESRGQGNEKLFF	TGTGCCATCAGTGAGTCAAGGGGGCAGGGTAATGAAAAACTGTTTTTT